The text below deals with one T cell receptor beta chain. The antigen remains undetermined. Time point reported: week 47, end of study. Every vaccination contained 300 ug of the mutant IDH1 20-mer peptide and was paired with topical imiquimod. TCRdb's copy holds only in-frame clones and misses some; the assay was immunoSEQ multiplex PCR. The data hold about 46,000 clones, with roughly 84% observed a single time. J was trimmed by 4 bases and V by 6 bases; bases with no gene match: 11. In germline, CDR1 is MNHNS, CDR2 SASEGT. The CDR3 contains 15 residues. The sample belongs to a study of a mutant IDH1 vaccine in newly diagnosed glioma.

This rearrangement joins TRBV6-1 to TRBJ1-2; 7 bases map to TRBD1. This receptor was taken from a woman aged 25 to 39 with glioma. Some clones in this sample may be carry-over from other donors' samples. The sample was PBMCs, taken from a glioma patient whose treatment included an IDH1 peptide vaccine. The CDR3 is CASSAGGVRPYGYTF. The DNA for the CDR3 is TGTGCCAGCAGCGCAGGGGGAGTAAGGCCCTATGGCTACACCTTC.